This TCR beta chain was retrieved from a study of blood T cell repertoires in COVID-19. Study-wide context: Researchers got acute and convalescent COVID-19 samples from the United States, Italy and Spain. The cDNA or gDNA used as material had been derived from T cells, B-cell-depleted T cells, or PBMCs.

Only in-frame clones appear in the TCRdb table, and some are missing; sequencing was by immunoSEQ multiplex PCR. Of approximately 69,000 clones in the sample, 81% are singletons; the top ten hold 20% to 25%. Trimming cost V 1 base and J 4 bases, with 10 bases left between them. CDR1 is LNHDA and CDR2 is SQIVND in the germline V gene (reference sequence). The length of the CDR3 is 14 residues. The sequencing sample was made of peripheral blood. The sequence was obtained from a woman in her 70s with acute or convalescent COVID-19. The chain uses TRBV19 and TRBJ1-2; D perhaps matches TRBD1 (5 bases). Here the CDR3 DNA reads TGTGCCAGTAGTATAGTTCAGGGTCCCTATGGCTACACCTTC. Translation gives CASSIVQGPYGYTF. The variable domain in full, with the rest retrieved from reference TRBV19 and TRBJ1-2, is DGGITQSPKYLFRKEGQNVTLSCEQNLNHDAMYWYRQDPGQGLRLIYYSQIVNDFQKGDIAEGYSVSREKKESFPLTVTSAQKNPTAFYLCASSIVQGPYGYTFGSGTRLTVV.